The TCR beta chain under discussion was sequenced for a study of blood T cell repertoires in COVID-19. In the authors' workflow: Researchers report that nucleated cell counts were estimated from reference gene primer amplification. Generated by immunoSEQ multiplex PCR, the TCRdb table keeps only in-frame clones and is missing some. V and J calls and clone size are copied from that table; D and trimming were computed from the DNA. In the table there are hundreds of thousands of clones, 85% to 90% of which are singletons. The count of this clone is one. Seattle patients were enrolled while actively infected and followed longitudinally. This CDR3 region has 13 residues. With 4 bases removed from V and 3 bases from J, the gap between germline ends came to 10 bases. In germline, CDR1 is LNHDA, CDR2 SQIVND (reference sequence).

Material: peripheral blood. The V call is TRBV19, the J call TRBJ2-7; no definite D call. The sequence was collected from a woman aged 45-65 years with COVID-19, enrolled during active disease. CDR3 region: CASSTRQDYEQYF. CDR3 sequence (DNA): TGTGCCAGTAGTACGAGACAAGACTACGAGCAGTACTTC.